This TCR beta chain was observed in a study of Tregs in tolerant kidney transplant recipients. The V and J ends lost 4 bases and 9 bases respectively, with 18 bases between them. The CDR3 runs 14 residues. Per the germline V gene, CDR1 is SGHRS and CDR2 is YFSETQ. The method was immunoSEQ multiplex PCR; TCRdb's version includes in-frame clones alone and lacks a portion of them. Here the sample spans about 110,000 clones, roughly 89% being singletons. The clonotype comes from a human donor who received a combined kidney and bone marrow transplant. The V gene is TRBV5-1, the J gene TRBJ2-3; a weak D match, TRBD2 (5 bases). The sample here was CD4+ T cells from blood, taken before the transplant. CDR3 sequence: CASSPLRASETQYF. The CDR3 DNA follows: TGCGCCAGCAGCCCTTTGCGGGCCTCGGAGACGCAGTATTTT.